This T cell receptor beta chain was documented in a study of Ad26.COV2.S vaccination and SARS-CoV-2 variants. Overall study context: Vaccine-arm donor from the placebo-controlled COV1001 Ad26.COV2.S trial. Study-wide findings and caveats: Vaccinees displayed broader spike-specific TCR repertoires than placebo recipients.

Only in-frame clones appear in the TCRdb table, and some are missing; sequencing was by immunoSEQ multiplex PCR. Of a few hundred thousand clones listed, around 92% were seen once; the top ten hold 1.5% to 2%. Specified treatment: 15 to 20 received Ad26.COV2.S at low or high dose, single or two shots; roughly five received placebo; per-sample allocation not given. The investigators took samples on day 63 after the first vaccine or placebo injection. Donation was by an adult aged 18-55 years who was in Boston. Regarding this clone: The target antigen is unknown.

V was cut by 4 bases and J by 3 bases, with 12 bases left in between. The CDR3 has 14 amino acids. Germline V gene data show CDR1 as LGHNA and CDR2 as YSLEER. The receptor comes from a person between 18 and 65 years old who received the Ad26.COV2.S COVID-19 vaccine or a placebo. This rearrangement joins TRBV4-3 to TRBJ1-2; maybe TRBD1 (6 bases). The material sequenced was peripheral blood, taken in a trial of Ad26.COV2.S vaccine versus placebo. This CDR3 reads CASSLRTEDYGYTF. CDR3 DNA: TGCGCCAGCAGCCTCCGGACAGAAGACTATGGCTACACCTTC.